The 25 T cell receptor beta chains reported below all come from one sample, sequenced in a study of human T cells and chemical hapten exposure. Time point here: pre-sensitization, week 0. Stated treatment: therapeutic diphenylcyclopropenone sensitization with weekly scalp DPC. TCRdb used MiXCR to reprocess the RACE reads, holding one entry per CDR3 protein. The data hold roughly 100,000 distinct CDR3 sequences, with 11% observed a single time. The sequencing used whole blood, collected in connection with sensitization to the hapten diphenylcyclopropenone (DPC). These receptors were collected from a woman aged 55-70 years with alopecia areata. Some clones in this sample may be carry-over from other donors' samples.

This clonotype has more than one count but fewer than ten. The chain joins TRBV30 to TRBJ2-3; D possibly corresponds to TRBD1 (6 bases). Trimming stripped 7 bases from V and 9 bases from J, with 17 bases between. This CDR3 has 12 residues. Germline CDR1 GTSNPN, CDR2 SVGIG (reference sequence). The CDR3, as DNA: TGTGCCTCCTCAGGGGCGGGCGGCACGCAGTATTTT. Translating gives CASSGAGGTQYF.

This clonotype was counted at least ten times. The V and J genes are TRBV3-1 and TRBJ2-7; D may be TRBD1 or TRBD2 (5 bases each). V gave up 4 bases and J gave up 0 bases, with 10 bases separating them. The germline V gene encodes CDR1 LGHDT and CDR2 YNNKEL (reference sequence). The CDR3 spans 14 residues. CDR3 coding DNA: TGTGCCAGCAGCCTTGAGGGGCGCTCCTACGAGCAGTACTTC. It encodes CASSLEGRSYEQYF.

The sample holds many counts of this clonotype. The chain links TRBV11-2 to TRBJ2-7; D is undetermined. The length of the CDR3 is 12 residues. Trimming pared 1 base from V and 4 bases from J, leaving 5 bases between. Per germline, CDR1 SGHAT and CDR2 FQNNGV. In DNA, the CDR3 is TGTGCCAGCAGCTTAGGTCTTTACGAGCAGTACTTC. As protein: CASSLGLYEQYF. Variable domain in full (rest from reference TRBV11-2 and TRBJ2-7): EAGVAQSPRYKIIEKRQSVAFWCNPISGHATLYWYQQILGQGPKLLIQFQNNGVVDDSQLPKDRFSAERLKGVDSTLKIQPAKLEDSAVYLCASSLGLYEQYFGPGTRLTVT.

This clonotype was detected ten times or more. The chain uses TRBV5-6 and TRBJ1-6; D unclear. Germline CDR1 is SGHDT and CDR2 is YYEEEE. The CDR3 sequence is 14 residues long. V was trimmed by 5 bases and J by 5 bases, leaving 11 bases between them. CDR3 residues: CASSPQLNNSPLHF. CDR3 sequence (DNA): TGTGCCAGCAGTCCTCAGCTAAATAATTCACCCCTCCACTTT. The full variable domain, rest sourced from reference TRBV5-6 and TRBJ1-6, is DAGVTQSPTHLIKTRGQQVTLRCSPKSGHDTVSWYQQALGQGPQFIFQYYEEEERQRGNFPDRFSGHQFPNYSSELNVNALLLGDSALYLCASSPQLNNSPLHFGNGTRLTVT.

This clonotype was seen repeatedly, ten times or more. The J gene is TRBJ1-2, the V gene TRBV25-1; no firm D call. The CDR3 runs to 14 residues. V was pared by 6 bases and J by 4 bases, with 15 bases between. In germline, CDR1 is MGHDK, CDR2 SYGVNS. The CDR3 sequence is CASSEDERSYGYTF. CDR3 DNA: TGTGCCAGCAGCGAGGATGAACGGAGCTATGGCTACACCTTC.

This clonotype was recorded at least ten times. V gene TRBV11-2 combines with J gene TRBJ2-5; a weak D match, TRBD1 (5 bases). The CDR3 extends over 19 amino acids. Germline CDR1 is SGHAT and CDR2 is FQNNGV. Deletions cut 5 bases from V and 4 bases from J, with 29 bases between. CDR3 amino acids: CASSQQPPGFNPRRETQYF. The CDR3 DNA reads TGTGCCAGCAGCCAGCAACCCCCAGGGTTCAACCCTCGGAGAGAGACCCAGTACTTC.

This clonotype was counted at least ten times. The chain combines TRBV20-1 with TRBJ2-7; TRBD2 matches 10 bases. This CDR3 is built from 14 residues. Germline V gene data show CDR1 as DFQATT and CDR2 as SNEGSKA (reference sequence). V lost 4 bases to trimming and J lost 0 bases; unmatched junction nucleotides: 3. The CDR3 coding sequence is TGCAGTGCTATTAGCGGGGGGAGCTCCTACGAGCAGTACTTC. Encoded protein: CSAISGGSSYEQYF.

This clonotype has a count of ten or more. The chain employs TRBV6-2 or TRBV6-3 and TRBJ2-5; D is undetermined. V was cut by 2 bases and J by 7 bases, with 8 bases left in between. CDR3 length: 12 residues. The germline CDR1 and CDR2 sequences are MNHEY and SVGEGT. This CDR3 reads CASSYDKGTQYF. In nucleotides, the CDR3 is TGTGCCAGCAGTTACGATAAGGGGACCCAGTACTTC.

The V gene is TRBV20-1, the J gene TRBJ1-2; 9 nucleotides line up with TRBD1. This CDR3 has 12 residues. The germline V gene encodes CDR1 DFQATT and CDR2 SNEGSKA (reference sequence). The CDR3 reads CSAETGGYGYTF. In DNA, the CDR3 is TGCAGCGCCGAGACAGGGGGGTATGGCTACACCTTC.

At least ten counts were recorded for this clonotype. The J gene is TRBJ2-5, the V gene TRBV6-2 or TRBV6-3; TRBD2 matches at 7 bases. The CDR3 consists of 15 residues. V was clipped by 4 bases and J by 2 bases; unmatched bases: 7. Germline V lookup: CDR1 MNHEY, CDR2 SVGEGT. This CDR3 reads CASSFIGLDQETQYF. In DNA, the CDR3 is TGTGCCAGCAGTTTCATCGGACTAGATCAAGAGACCCAGTACTTC.

The chain carries TRBV18 and TRBJ1-2; D unclear. The germline CDR1 and CDR2 sequences are KGHSH and LQKENI. The CDR3 runs 17 residues. V was clipped by 6 bases and J by 0 bases, with 20 bases between them. CDR3 sequence reads: CASSPRFDGLSNYGYTF. The CDR3 DNA sequence: TGTGCCAGCTCCCCAAGATTCGACGGACTTTCTAACTATGGCTACACCTTC.

The chain couples TRBV5-4 to TRBJ1-1; no clear D gene. Germline V gives CDR1 SGHNT, CDR2 YYREEE (reference sequence). The CDR3 sequence is 15 residues long. The V and J ends lost 4 bases and 4 bases respectively, with 17 bases between them. CDR3 DNA: TGTGCCAGCAGCCCAACCCCCCGGGTCGGCACTGAAGCTTTCTTT. Translating gives CASSPTPRVGTEAFF.

This clonotype was seen ten or more times. The chain combines TRBV3-1 with TRBJ1-5; D is unclear. The germline V gene encodes CDR1 LGHDT and CDR2 YNNKEL (reference sequence). V was pared by 3 bases and J by 9 bases, with 9 bases between. The CDR3 contains 12 residues. The DNA of the CDR3 is TGTGCCAGCAGCCACCCTGGTCGGCCCCAGCATTTT. This gives the protein CASSHPGRPQHF. The complete variable domain, with remaining parts taken from reference TRBV3-1 and TRBJ1-5, reads DTAVSQTPKYLVTQMGNDKSIKCEQNLGHDTMYWYKQDSKKFLKIMFSYNNKELIINETVPNRFSPKSPDKAHLNLHINSLELGDSAVYFCASSHPGRPQHFGDGTRLSIL.

The chain links TRBV6-2 or TRBV6-3 to TRBJ2-3, with D perhaps matching TRBD2 (5 bases). The germline gives CDR1 MNHEY, CDR2 SVGEGT. Trimming removed 4 bases from V and 6 bases from J, with 17 bases in between. The CDR3 runs 15 residues. Here the CDR3 reads CASSFVGVVRDTQYF. As DNA, the CDR3 is TGTGCCAGCAGTTTTGTCGGGGTCGTCCGGGATACGCAGTATTTT.

This clonotype was seen repeatedly, ten times or more. The chain joins TRBV10-3 to TRBJ2-2, with D perhaps TRBD1 (6 bases). This CDR3 has 16 residues. Germline assignment: CDR1 ENHRY and CDR2 SYGVKD. Deletions cut 10 bases from V and 1 base from J, with 19 bases between. CDR3 amino acids: CATNREGQRNTGELFF. Written as DNA, the CDR3 is TGTGCCACCAATAGAGAGGGACAAAGGAACACCGGGGAGCTGTTTTTT.

This clonotype occurred many times. V is TRBV20-1 and J is TRBJ2-5; D not resolved. The CDR3 is 10 residues long. Germline V gene sequence: CDR1 DFQATT, CDR2 SNEGSKA (reference sequence). Deletions cut 2 bases from V and 4 bases from J, with 2 bases between. The CDR3 DNA is TGCAGTGCTAGAAGAGAGACCCAGTACTTC. Translation gives CSARRETQYF.

At least ten counts were recorded for this clonotype. The chain joins TRBV12-3 or TRBV12-4 to TRBJ2-4; no firm D call. The CDR3 is 14 amino acids. V lost 2 bases to trimming and J lost 2 bases, with 7 bases between them. DNA for the CDR3: TGTGCCAGCAGTTTAAGGCAGTCCAAAAACATTCAGTACTTC. Its translation: CASSLRQSKNIQYF.

This clonotype was seen many times. This chain joins TRBV27 and TRBJ2-7; no clear D. V lost 4 bases, J lost 4 bases, and 11 bases lay in between. The CDR3 is 13 amino acids. Germline V gene lookup returns CDR1 MNHEY and CDR2 SMNVEV (reference sequence). The CDR3 here is CASSWSSRYEQYF. For the CDR3, the DNA is TGTGCCAGCAGTTGGTCTAGTCGGTACGAGCAGTACTTC.

As to this clonotype: Here the CDR3 omits its conserved ending phenylalanine or tryptophan, so a read error is the likely source. The limits of the CDR3 on the DNA are not certain, so only TCRdb's listed CDR3 is given. The rearrangement links TRBV21-1 to TRBJ2-7; the table's D call, TRBD1, has no DNA check behind it. TRBV21-1 is a recognized pseudogene. The length of the CDR3 is 10 amino acids, counting both ends. The CDR3 reads CASSRTGRPG.

The gene calls are TRBV27 and TRBJ1-2; 9 bases match TRBD1. CDR1 is MNHEY and CDR2 is SMNVEV in the germline V gene (reference sequence). The trim removed 5 bases at V and 4 bases at J, leaving 11 bases unmatched. The CDR3 spans 16 residues. CDR3 nucleotides: TGTGCCAGCAGTCCCACACCGACAGGGGGTTTCTATGGCTACACCTTC. Its protein is CASSPTPTGGFYGYTF.

The chain combines TRBV11-1 with TRBJ1-1; possibly TRBD1 for D (6 bases). V was shortened by 4 bases and J by 2 bases, with 8 bases between the two germline ends. Germline-derived CDR1 and CDR2 are SGHAT and FQDESV (reference sequence). The CDR3 length is 13 residues. The CDR3 DNA reads as TGTGCCAGCAGCTCAGGGGAAAACACTGAAGCTTTCTTT. It codes for CASSSGENTEAFF.

This clonotype turned up a few times. This chain connects TRBV20-1 to TRBJ2-1, with D maybe TRBD2 (6 bases). The V end was cut by 6 bases, the J end by 8 bases, with 14 bases between. This CDR3 contains 12 residues. Germline loops: CDR1 DFQATT, CDR2 SNEGSKA (reference sequence). The CDR3 DNA reads TGCAGTGCGGTTAAATGGGGGGATGAGCAGTTCTTC. Its protein product is CSAVKWGDEQFF.

The sample holds many counts of this clonotype. This chain uses TRBV10-3 with TRBJ1-1, with TRBD1 as a possible D gene (6 bases). Germline V CDR1 and CDR2: ENHRY, SYGVKD. The V and J ends lost 2 bases and 5 bases respectively, with 21 bases between them. The CDR3 has 17 residues. In DNA form, the CDR3 reads TGTGCCATCAGTGAGCCCTTCCAGGGATCGAGGGGGACTGAAGCTTTCTTT. Its translation is CAISEPFQGSRGTEAFF.

This clonotype has ten or more counts. V and J are TRBV18 and TRBJ1-5; D gene unclear. Trimming removed 3 bases at V and 5 bases at J, with 20 bases between. Germline CDR1 and CDR2: KGHSH and LQKENI. CDR3 length: 17 residues. The CDR3, as DNA: TGTGCCAGCTCACCTTACTCCGGGCCTCGAACTGATCAGCCCCAGCATTTT. Translated: CASSPYSGPRTDQPQHF.

This clonotype was detected a few times. The chain has TRBV10-3 and TRBJ1-3; 8 bases agree with TRBD1. Unmatched junction bases numbered 8, after V lost 10 bases and J lost 3 bases. The CDR3 extends over 14 amino acids. From germline, CDR1 is ENHRY and CDR2 SYGVKD. The CDR3 region has the DNA TGTGCCACCCAAACAGGGGGAAGTGGAAACACCATATATTTT. Protein sequence: CATQTGGSGNTIYF.